A selection of T cell receptor beta chains follows, all from one sample in a study of long-term antiretroviral therapy in people with HIV. The data were produced by immunoSEQ multiplex PCR, yet TCRdb's version contains in-frame clones alone and is incomplete. The data contain fewer than 55,000 clones, nearly 95% of them seen just once; the ten biggest clones take up less than 3%. The input for sequencing was unsorted PBMCs, taken 3.7 years after starting antiretroviral therapy. These receptors were taken from a woman aged 45-59 years with HIV. CDR3s include the opening cysteine and the closing phenylalanine or tryptophan. A D gene is named only where the DNA matches it firmly. Rows may omit the clone size; those that give it use once, few, many or a size class.

D	size	V	J	CDR3	DNA
TRBD2	NA	TRBV11-1	TRBJ2-1	CASQLAGGRKQFF	TGTGCCAGCCAACTAGCGGGGGGACGAAAGCAGTTCTTC
TRBD2	NA	TRBV9	TRBJ2-3	CASSAGRGGHTDTQYF	TGTGCCAGCAGCGCGGGTCGGGGGGGGCACACAGATACGCAGTATTTT
NA	NA	TRBV9	TRBJ1-3	CASSVSPSGNTIYF	TGTGCCAGCAGCGTAAGTCCCTCTGGAAACACCATATATTTT
TRBD1	NA	TRBV5-6	TRBJ2-5	CASSLGTGGQETQYF	TGTGCCAGCAGCTTGGGGACAGGGGGTCAAGAGACCCAGTACTTC
NA	NA	TRBV5-1	TRBJ2-3	CASSLDGSELGTDTQYF	TGCGCCAGCAGCTTGGACGGTTCCGAGCTGGGGACAGATACGCAGTATTTT
TRBD2	NA	TRBV7-6	TRBJ2-3	CASSRTSGGALDTQYF	TGTGCCAGCAGCCGGACTAGCGGGGGGGCCCTGGATACGCAGTATTTT
NA	NA	TRBV5-1	TRBJ1-1	CASSLGRSGYTEAFF	TGCGCCAGCAGCTTGGGTCGGTCGGGATACACTGAAGCTTTCTTT
TRBD1	NA	TRBV29-1	TRBJ1-3	CSASTGGGGNTIYF	TGCAGCGCCTCAACAGGGGGCGGTGGAAACACCATATATTTT
NA	NA	TRBV6-6	TRBJ2-1	CASRSPLAIEQFF	TGTGCCAGCAGGTCACCGCTAGCGATTGAGCAGTTCTTC
NA	NA	TRBV12-1	TRBJ2-7	CASSLVGRAFYEQYF	TGTGCCAGCAGCTTGGTCGGCCGGGCCTTCTACGAGCAGTACTTC
NA	NA	TRBV19	TRBJ2-2	CASSFSFNTGELFF	TGTGCCAGTAGTTTCTCCTTTAACACCGGGGAGCTGTTTTTT
NA	NA	TRBV4-1	TRBJ2-7	CASSPLVRDYEQYF	TGCGCCAGCAGCCCCCTTGTGAGAGACTACGAGCAGTACTTC
NA	NA	TRBV4-2	TRBJ1-3	CASSQAPGASGNTIYF	TGTGCCAGCAGCCAAGCTCCGGGAGCCTCTGGAAACACCATATATTTT
TRBD1	NA	TRBV30	TRBJ1-1	CAWSPGGTEAFF	TGTGCCTGGAGTCCAGGGGGGACTGAAGCTTTCTTT
NA	NA	TRBV5-8	TRBJ1-5	CASSFGIKGDQPQHF	TGTGCCAGCAGCTTCGGGATAAAAGGCGATCAGCCCCAGCATTTT
TRBD1	NA	TRBV4-1	TRBJ1-4	CASSQGTGVLGPNEKLFF	TGCGCCAGCAGCCAAGGGACAGGGGTTCTGGGCCCAAATGAAAAACTGTTTTTT
NA	once	TRBV11-2	TRBJ1-5	CASSLELDQPQHF	TGTGCCAGCAGCTTAGAATTAGATCAGCCCCAGCATTTT
TRBD1	NA	TRBV4-1	TRBJ1-1	CASSQDRRVQGAAEAFF	TGCGCCAGCAGCCAAGATAGGCGAGTGCAGGGGGCCGCTGAAGCTTTCTTT
NA	NA	TRBV7-9	TRBJ1-1	CASSLLVPKHTEAFF	TGTGCCAGCAGCTTATTGGTCCCTAAGCACACTGAAGCTTTCTTT
TRBD1	NA	TRBV5-1	TRBJ1-2	CASSQEGQAFQAYTF	TGCGCCAGCAGCCAGGAGGGACAGGCATTCCAGGCCTACACCTTC
NA	NA	TRBV5-8	TRBJ2-7	CASSLWQGTYEQYF	TGTGCCAGCAGCTTGTGGCAGGGCACCTACGAGCAGTACTTC
NA	NA	TRBV4-1	TRBJ2-1	CASSRAFSYNEQFF	TGCGCCAGCAGCCGAGCGTTCTCCTACAATGAGCAGTTCTTC
TRBD1	NA	TRBV6-5	TRBJ1-1	CASSFDRGLNTEAFF	TGTGCCAGCAGTTTCGACAGGGGATTGAACACTGAAGCTTTCTTT
TRBD1	few	TRBV4-1	TRBJ1-1	CASSQGTGGQDTEAFF	TGCGCCAGCAGCCAAGGCACAGGGGGCCAGGACACTGAAGCTTTCTTT
NA	NA	TRBV6-5	TRBJ1-1	CASSYERTEGAFF	TGTGCCAGCAGTTACGAGCGGACAGAAGGGGCTTTCTTT
TRBD1	NA	TRBV7-3	TRBJ2-1	CASSPTGQWTNEQFF	TGTGCCAGCAGCCCGACGGGACAGTGGACCAATGAGCAGTTCTTC
NA	NA	TRBV5-1	TRBJ2-2	CASSFGAGGTGELFF	TGCGCCAGCAGCTTTGGGGCTGGTGGCACCGGGGAGCTGTTTTTT
TRBD1	NA	TRBV19	TRBJ2-5	CASSIGQGQETQYF	TGTGCCAGTAGTATCGGACAGGGGCAAGAGACCCAGTACTTC
NA	once	TRBV5-6	TRBJ2-7	CASSRLGVYEQYF	TGTGCCAGCAGCCGCCTTGGAGTCTACGAGCAGTACTTC
TRBD1	NA	TRBV18	TRBJ1-6	CASSPSGTGGNSPLHF	TGTGCCAGCTCACCCTCTGGGACAGGGGGCAATTCACCCCTCCACTTT
TRBD2	NA	TRBV6-5	TRBJ2-7	CASRPSSGGAYEQYF	TGTGCCAGCAGGCCTTCTAGCGGGGGCGCCTACGAGCAGTACTTC
NA	once	TRBV6-5	TRBJ1-3	CASKQSGNTIYF	TGTGCCAGTAAACAGTCTGGAAACACCATATATTTT
NA	once	TRBV30	TRBJ1-1	CAWGGSTEAFF	TGTGCCTGGGGGGGGAGCACTGAAGCTTTCTTT
NA	once	TRBV2	TRBJ2-5	CASNEWGGETQYF	TGTGCCAGCAATGAGTGGGGTGGGGAGACCCAGTACTTC
TRBD1	NA	TRBV6-6	TRBJ1-2	CASETGFYGYTF	TGTGCCAGCGAGACAGGGTTTTATGGCTACACCTTC
NA	NA	TRBV5-6	TRBJ2-7	CASSWKAQEFAEYTYEQYF	TGTGCCAGCAGCTGGAAGGCGCAGGAATTTGCTGAATATACCTACGAGCAGTACTTC
TRBD2	NA	TRBV19	TRBJ2-4	CASSIIGGVRLAPSLAKNIQYF	TGTGCCAGTAGTATCATCGGTGGAGTGCGACTAGCCCCGAGTTTAGCCAAAAACATTCAGTACTTC
TRBD2	NA	TRBV14	TRBJ2-3	CASSQGTSGADTQYF	TGTGCCAGCAGCCAGGGGACTAGCGGGGCGGATACGCAGTATTTT
TRBD1	NA	TRBV5-4	TRBJ2-1	CASSTGQGMSNEQFF	TGTGCCAGCAGCACGGGACAGGGTATGAGCAATGAGCAGTTCTTC
NA	NA	TRBV7-9	TRBJ2-7	CASSPQVDKGLDFQYF	TGTGCCAGCAGCCCCCAGGTGGACAAAGGGCTGGACTTCCAGTACTTC
TRBD2	NA	TRBV6-5	TRBJ2-3	CASSRTSGSTDTQYF	TGTGCCAGCAGCCGGACTAGCGGGAGCACAGATACGCAGTATTTT
TRBD2	NA	TRBV5-6	TRBJ2-3	CASSSTSGGLDTQYF	TGTGCCAGCAGCTCGACTAGCGGGGGATTGGATACGCAGTATTTT